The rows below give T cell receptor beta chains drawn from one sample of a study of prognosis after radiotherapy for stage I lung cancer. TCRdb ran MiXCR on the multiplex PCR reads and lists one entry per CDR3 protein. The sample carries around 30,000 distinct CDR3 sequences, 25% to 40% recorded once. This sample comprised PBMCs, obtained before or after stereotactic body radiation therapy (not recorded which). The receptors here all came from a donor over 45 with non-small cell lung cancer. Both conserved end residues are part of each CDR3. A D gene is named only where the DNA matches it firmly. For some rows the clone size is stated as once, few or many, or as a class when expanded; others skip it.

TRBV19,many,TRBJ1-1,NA,CASSRAVSGDTEAFF,TGTGCCAGTAGTAGAGCCGTGTCGGGAGATACTGAAGCTTTCTTT
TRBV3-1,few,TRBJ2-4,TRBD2,CASSQGLAGGIQYF,TGTGCCAGCAGCCAAGGACTAGCGGGGGGCATTCAGTACTTC
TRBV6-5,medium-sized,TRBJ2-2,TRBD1,CASSSPPGQGNTGELFF,TGTGCCAGCAGTTCACCTCCGGGACAGGGTAACACCGGGGAGCTGTTTTTT
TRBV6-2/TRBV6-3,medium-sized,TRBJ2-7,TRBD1,CASRQTGRGEQYF,TGTGCCAGCAGACAGACAGGGCGAGGGGAGCAGTACTTC
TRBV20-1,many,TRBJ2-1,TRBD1,CSAREKGTGTYNEQFF,TGCAGTGCTAGAGAAAAAGGGACAGGCACCTACAATGAGCAGTTCTTC
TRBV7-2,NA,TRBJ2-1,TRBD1,CASSLPRTGISYNEQSF,TGTGCCAGCAGCCTCCCTAGGACAGGCATCTCCTACAATGAGCAGTCCTTC
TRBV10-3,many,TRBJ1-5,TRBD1,CAMSGTGDQPQHF,TGTGCCATGTCCGGGACAGGGGACCAGCCCCAGCATTTT
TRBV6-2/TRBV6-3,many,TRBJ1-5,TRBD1,CASSYDGTGRHQPQHF,TGTGCCAGCAGTTACGACGGGACAGGGCGACATCAGCCCCAGCATTTT
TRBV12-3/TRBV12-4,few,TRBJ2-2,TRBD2,CASSFVTSGRAGELFF,TGTGCCAGCAGTTTCGTTACTAGCGGGAGGGCCGGGGAGCTGTTTTTT
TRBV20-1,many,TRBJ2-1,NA,CSAQDGTGQFF,TGCAGTGCTCAGGACGGCACCGGGCAGTTCTTC
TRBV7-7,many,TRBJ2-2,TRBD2,CASSSRLASDTGELFF,TGTGCTAGCAGCTCCCGACTAGCTTCGGACACCGGGGAGCTGTTTTTT
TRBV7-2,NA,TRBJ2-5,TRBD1,CASSSNRGKETQYF,TGTGCCAGCAGCTCGAACAGGGGGAAAGAGACCCAGTACTTC
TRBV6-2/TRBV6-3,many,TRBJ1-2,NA,CASSYRDRGYTF,TGTGCCAGCAGTTATCGGGATCGTGGCTACACCTTC
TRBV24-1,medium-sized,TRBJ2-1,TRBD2,CATSDGSGESNEQFF,TGTGCCACCAGTGATGGTAGCGGGGAGTCCAATGAGCAGTTCTTC
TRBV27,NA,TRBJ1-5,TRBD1,CASSPGQARPQHF,TGTGCCAGCAGTCCGGGACAGGCACGGCCCCAGCATTTT
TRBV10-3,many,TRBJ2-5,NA,CAISEGETQYF,TGTGCCATCAGTGAGGGAGAGACCCAGTACTTC
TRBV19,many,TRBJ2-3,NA,CASSTQDRLGTQYF,TGTGCCAGTAGTACTCAGGACCGCCTGGGTACGCAGTATTTT
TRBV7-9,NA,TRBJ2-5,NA,CASSLAGVQSQETQYF,TGTGCCAGCAGCTTGGCCGGCGTGCAGTCACAAGAGACCCAGTACTTC
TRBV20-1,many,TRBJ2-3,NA,CSATTGSTSTDTQYF,TGCAGTGCCACTACAGGGAGCACTAGCACAGATACGCAGTATTTT
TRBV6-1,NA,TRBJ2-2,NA,CASSPPWGTNKGELFF,TGTGCCAGCAGTCCCCCTTGGGGGACGAACAAAGGGGAGCTGTTTTTT
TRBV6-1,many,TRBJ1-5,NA,CASSEVFRGGDQPQHF,TGTGCCAGCAGTGAAGTGTTTCGGGGGGGGGATCAGCCCCAGCATTTT
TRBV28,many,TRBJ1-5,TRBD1,CASSFGDRVQPQHF,TGTGCCAGCAGTTTCGGGGACAGGGTTCAGCCCCAGCATTTT
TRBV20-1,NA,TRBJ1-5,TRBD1,CSADPQGVSNQSQHF,TGCAGTGCCGACCCACAGGGGGTTAGCAATCAGTCCCAGCATTTT
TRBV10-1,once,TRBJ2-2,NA,CASQRTANTGELFF,TGCGCCAGCCAGAGGACAGCGAACACCGGGGAGCTGTTTTTT
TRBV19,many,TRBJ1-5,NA,CASSQGPGQPQHF,TGTGCCAGTAGTCAAGGACCAGGACAGCCCCAGCATTTT
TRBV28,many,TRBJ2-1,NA,CASSTSSYNEQFF,TGTGCCAGCAGTACAAGCTCCTACAATGAGCAGTTCTTC
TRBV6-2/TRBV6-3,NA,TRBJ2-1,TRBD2,CASRYTGGPYNEQFF,TGTGCCAGCAGGTACACGGGAGGGCCCTACAATGAGCAGTTCTTC
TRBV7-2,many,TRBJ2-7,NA,CASSLTGRDYEQYF,TGTGCCAGCAGCTTAACAGGGAGGGACTACGAGCAGTACTTC
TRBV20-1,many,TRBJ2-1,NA,CSALSLPGALNYNEQFF,TGCAGTGCCTTGTCACTCCCGGGGGCTTTGAACTACAATGAGCAGTTCTTC
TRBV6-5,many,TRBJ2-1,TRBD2,CASSYALAGLNEQFF,TGTGCCAGCAGTTACGCACTAGCGGGGCTCAATGAGCAGTTCTTC
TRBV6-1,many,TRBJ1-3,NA,CASSSFPGNTIYF,TGTGCCAGCAGCTCCTTCCCTGGAAACACCATATATTTT
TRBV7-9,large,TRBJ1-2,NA,CASSPAEVGFWGYTF,TGTGCCAGCAGCCCAGCGGAGGTGGGGTTCTGGGGCTACACCTTC
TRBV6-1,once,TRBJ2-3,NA,CASNARVDTQYF,TGTGCCAGCAACGCAAGGGTGGATACGCAGTATTTT
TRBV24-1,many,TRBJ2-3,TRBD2,CATSEPTSGGAHTQYF,TGTGCCACCAGTGAACCTACTAGCGGGGGGGCCCATACGCAGTATTTT
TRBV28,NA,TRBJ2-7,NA,CASSSAPLYYEQYF,TGTGCCAGCAGTTCGGCCCCCTTATACTACGAGCAGTACTTC
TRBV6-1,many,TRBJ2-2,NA,CASNQGTGELFF,TGTGCCAGCAACCAGGGGACCGGGGAGCTGTTTTTT
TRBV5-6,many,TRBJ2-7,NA,CASSLVRGPREQYF,TGTGCCAGCAGCTTGGTTCGGGGACCTAGGGAGCAGTACTTC
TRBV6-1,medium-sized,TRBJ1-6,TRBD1,CASRVGTGLNSPLHF,TGTGCCAGCAGGGTAGGGACAGGGTTAAATTCACCCCTCCACTTT
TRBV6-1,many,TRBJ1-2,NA,CASSEATGTEYYGYTF,TGTGCCAGCAGTGAGGCGACCGGGACCGAATACTATGGCTACACCTTC
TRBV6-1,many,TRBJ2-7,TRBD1,CATKSGTGPEQYF,TGTGCCACCAAATCCGGGACAGGGCCCGAGCAGTACTTC
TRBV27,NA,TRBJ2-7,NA,CASSFGGSYEQYF,TGTGCCAGCAGTTTTGGGGGTAGCTACGAGCAGTACTTC
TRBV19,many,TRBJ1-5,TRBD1,CASIDTGGISNQPQHF,TGTGCCAGTATCGACACAGGGGGAATAAGCAATCAGCCCCAGCATTTT
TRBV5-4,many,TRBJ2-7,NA,CASSLWGAGYEQYF,TGTGCCAGCAGCTTGTGGGGAGCCGGGTACGAGCAGTACTTC
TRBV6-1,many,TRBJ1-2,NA,CASRPGGQYGYGYTF,TGTGCCAGCAGGCCAGGTGGGCAGTATGGCTATGGCTACACCTTC
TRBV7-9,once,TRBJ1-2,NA,CASSVQGYGYTF,TGTGCCAGCAGCGTACAGGGCTATGGCTACACCTTC
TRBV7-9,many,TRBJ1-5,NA,CASSLRGAQPQHF,TGTGCCAGCAGCTTAAGGGGAGCTCAGCCCCAGCATTTT
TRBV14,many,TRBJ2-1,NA,CASSQGGNQFF,TGTGCCAGCAGCCAGGGCGGGAACCAGTTCTTC
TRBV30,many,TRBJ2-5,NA,CAWRHTRYQETQYF,TGTGCCTGGAGACACACTAGGTACCAAGAGACCCAGTACTTC
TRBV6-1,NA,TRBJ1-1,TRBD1,CASSEEDRGIETEAFF,TGTGCCAGCAGTGAAGAAGACAGGGGGATAGAGACTGAAGCTTTCTTT
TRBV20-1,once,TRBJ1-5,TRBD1,CSAWVRGDQPQHF,TGCAGTGCTTGGGTCAGGGGGGATCAGCCCCAGCATTTT